Listed below are T cell receptor beta chains from one sample, sequenced in a study of shared clonotypes between healthy human individuals. Clones were read by immunoSEQ multiplex PCR, and TCRdb kept only the in-frame ones, dropping some. This sample has around 2.1 million clones, with approximately 94% found just once. Sequencing was performed on naive CD8+ T cells from PBMCs. The source of these receptors is a man between 18 and 29 years old in good health. Some clones in this sample may be carry-over from other donors' samples. The CDR3 runs from the conserved cysteine through the conserved F or W. A D gene is named only where the DNA matches it firmly. The size of a clone is reported for some rows only, either as once, few or many, or as a class for expanded clones.

d_gene: -; j_gene: TRBJ1-1; v_gene: TRBV30; abundance: few; CDR3nt: TGTGCCTGGGGCATCGGGGGGGGCACTGAAGCTTTCTTT; CDR3aa: CAWGIGGGTEAFF
d_gene: -; j_gene: TRBJ1-2; v_gene: TRBV5-1; abundance: -; CDR3nt: TGCGCCAGCAGCGGCGACAGTAACTATGGCTACACCTTC; CDR3aa: CASSGDSNYGYTF
d_gene: TRBD2; j_gene: TRBJ2-1; v_gene: TRBV4-1; abundance: -; CDR3nt: TGCGCCAGCAGCCCTGGACTAGGCGCCCTCAATGAGCAGTTCTTC; CDR3aa: CASSPGLGALNEQFF
d_gene: -; j_gene: TRBJ2-7; v_gene: TRBV7-9; abundance: -; CDR3nt: TGTGCCAGCAGCTTAGCGGAGGGGGGACGTTTCTACGAGCAGTACTTC; CDR3aa: CASSLAEGGRFYEQYF
d_gene: -; j_gene: TRBJ1-5; v_gene: TRBV4-2; abundance: -; CDR3nt: TGTGCCAGCAGCCAAGAGGGTAGTAGCAATCAGCCCCAGCATTTT; CDR3aa: CASSQEGSSNQPQHF
d_gene: -; j_gene: TRBJ2-2; v_gene: TRBV9; abundance: -; CDR3nt: TGTGCCAGCAGCTCCCGACAGAGCGTGAACACCGGGGAGCTGTTTTTT; CDR3aa: CASSSRQSVNTGELFF
d_gene: -; j_gene: TRBJ2-7; v_gene: TRBV5-1; abundance: -; CDR3nt: TGCGCCAGCAGCTCGTCAAAACAGGGATCCTACGAGCAGTACTTC; CDR3aa: CASSSSKQGSYEQYF
d_gene: TRBD2; j_gene: TRBJ2-1; v_gene: TRBV19; abundance: -; CDR3nt: TGTGCCACCTCTGATAGCGGGAGCTCCGGGTCTGAGCAGTTCTTC; CDR3aa: CATSDSGSSGSEQFF
d_gene: TRBD1; j_gene: TRBJ2-7; v_gene: TRBV6-5; abundance: -; CDR3nt: TGTGCCAGCAGTGACGGACAGGGCCCCTACGAGCAGTACTTC; CDR3aa: CASSDGQGPYEQYF
d_gene: TRBD2; j_gene: TRBJ2-7; v_gene: TRBV11-2; abundance: -; CDR3nt: TGTGCCAGCAGCTTAGTTTGGGGGAGGGCCTCCGAGCAGTACTTC; CDR3aa: CASSLVWGRASEQYF
d_gene: -; j_gene: TRBJ1-1; v_gene: TRBV7-9; abundance: -; CDR3nt: TGTGCCAGCAGCTTTTCCGGACATGAAGCTTTCTTT; CDR3aa: CASSFSGHEAFF
d_gene: TRBD1; j_gene: TRBJ1-1; v_gene: TRBV4-1; abundance: once; CDR3nt: TGCGCCAGCAGCCTCCGACAGGGTTCGAACACTGAAGCTTTCTTT; CDR3aa: CASSLRQGSNTEAFF
d_gene: -; j_gene: TRBJ1-2; v_gene: TRBV28; abundance: -; CDR3nt: TGTGCCAGCAGCCTGGAGGAGGGTACCGGGTATGGCTACACCTTC; CDR3aa: CASSLEEGTGYGYTF
d_gene: -; j_gene: TRBJ2-7; v_gene: TRBV5-1; abundance: -; CDR3nt: TGCGCCAGCAGCGGATGGGTAGCGGCCCAGCAGAGCAACGAGCAGTACTTC; CDR3aa: CASSGWVAAQQSNEQYF
d_gene: -; j_gene: TRBJ2-1; v_gene: TRBV27; abundance: once; CDR3nt: TGTGCCAGCAGTTATGGTACGGGAATGAACAATGAGCAGTTCTTC; CDR3aa: CASSYGTGMNNEQFF
d_gene: -; j_gene: TRBJ2-1; v_gene: TRBV15; abundance: -; CDR3nt: TGTGCCACCAGCAGAGGGGGCGGGCCCTACAATGAGCAGTTCTTC; CDR3aa: CATSRGGGPYNEQFF
d_gene: -; j_gene: TRBJ2-4; v_gene: TRBV6-6; abundance: -; CDR3nt: TGTGCCAGCAGTGGCGGGGTGGGGGTTAGGCACTTC; CDR3aa: CASSGGVGVRHF
d_gene: -; j_gene: TRBJ2-3; v_gene: TRBV28; abundance: -; CDR3nt: TGTGCCAGCAGTGCTCAATACCGGGACACCCAAGATACGCAGTATTTT; CDR3aa: CASSAQYRDTQDTQYF
d_gene: -; j_gene: TRBJ2-2; v_gene: TRBV2; abundance: -; CDR3nt: TGTGCCAGCAGTGAGACTCTAGAAGGCACCGGGGAGCTGTTTTTT; CDR3aa: CASSETLEGTGELFF
d_gene: -; j_gene: TRBJ2-7; v_gene: TRBV11-1; abundance: -; CDR3nt: TGTGCCAGCAGCCAGGAGGGGAGTAAGTCCTACGAGCAGTACTTC; CDR3aa: CASSQEGSKSYEQYF
d_gene: TRBD2; j_gene: TRBJ2-5; v_gene: TRBV27; abundance: -; CDR3nt: TGTGCCAGCAGTCCCTTCCCAATCGGGACTAGCGGGGTCTACCAAGAGACCCAGTACTTC; CDR3aa: CASSPFPIGTSGVYQETQYF
d_gene: -; j_gene: TRBJ1-4; v_gene: TRBV28; abundance: -; CDR3nt: TGTGCCAGCAGGGGGACCGGGAATGAAAAACTGTTTTTT; CDR3aa: CASRGTGNEKLFF
d_gene: -; j_gene: TRBJ1-5; v_gene: TRBV7-8; abundance: few; CDR3nt: TGTGCCAGCAGCCCATCGGGGGGAGGGAGCAATCAGCCCCAGCATTTT; CDR3aa: CASSPSGGGSNQPQHF
d_gene: -; j_gene: TRBJ2-1; v_gene: TRBV30; abundance: -; CDR3nt: TGTGCCTGGAGTGTACCTAGCGCGATGATTGAGCAGTTCTTC; CDR3aa: CAWSVPSAMIEQFF
d_gene: -; j_gene: TRBJ2-6; v_gene: TRBV7-9; abundance: -; CDR3nt: TGTGCCAGCAGCTCCAGTAAGTGGGGGGCCAACGTCCTGACTTTC; CDR3aa: CASSSSKWGANVLTF
d_gene: -; j_gene: TRBJ2-3; v_gene: TRBV27; abundance: -; CDR3nt: TGTGCCAGCAGTCACTCGCTGCCCCCGGTCACCACTCTGGCGGATACGCAGTATTTT; CDR3aa: CASSHSLPPVTTLADTQYF
d_gene: -; j_gene: TRBJ2-7; v_gene: TRBV11-2; abundance: -; CDR3nt: TGTGCCAGCAGCTTAATGGAGGGGTACGAGCAGTACTTC; CDR3aa: CASSLMEGYEQYF
d_gene: -; j_gene: TRBJ2-1; v_gene: TRBV27; abundance: -; CDR3nt: TGTGCCAGCAGCACTCGTTATACACGGGGCCGAAGCCAGTTCTTC; CDR3aa: CASSTRYTRGRSQFF
d_gene: TRBD1; j_gene: TRBJ2-7; v_gene: TRBV11-2; abundance: -; CDR3nt: TGTGCCAGCAGCTTCGGGACAGGGTACGAGCAGTACTTC; CDR3aa: CASSFGTGYEQYF
d_gene: -; j_gene: TRBJ2-7; v_gene: TRBV7-2; abundance: -; CDR3nt: TGTGCCAGCAGCATTACGGGACGGGGGACCTACGAGCAGTACTTC; CDR3aa: CASSITGRGTYEQYF
d_gene: TRBD1; j_gene: TRBJ1-4; v_gene: TRBV7-9; abundance: -; CDR3nt: TGTGCCAGCAGCTTAGTGATCGCAGGGGGGCAGGAAAAACTGTTTTTT; CDR3aa: CASSLVIAGGQEKLFF
d_gene: TRBD2; j_gene: TRBJ2-2; v_gene: TRBV28; abundance: -; CDR3nt: TGTGCCAGCAGTCTAGCGGGAGGCACCGGGGAGCTGTTTTTT; CDR3aa: CASSLAGGTGELFF
d_gene: -; j_gene: TRBJ2-7; v_gene: TRBV7-9; abundance: once; CDR3nt: TGTGCCAGCAGCTGGAGGAGGGGACAAACCGACTACGAGCAGTACTTC; CDR3aa: CASSWRRGQTDYEQYF
d_gene: TRBD1; j_gene: TRBJ2-3; v_gene: TRBV4-3; abundance: -; CDR3nt: TGCGCCACCCGGGAAAGGTCAGGGGGCGCAGATACGCAGTATTTT; CDR3aa: CATRERSGGADTQYF
d_gene: -; j_gene: TRBJ2-3; v_gene: TRBV28; abundance: -; CDR3nt: TGTGCCAGCAGTTTATCCACAGATACGCAGTATTTT; CDR3aa: CASSLSTDTQYF
d_gene: -; j_gene: TRBJ2-3; v_gene: TRBV5-4; abundance: -; CDR3nt: TGTGCCAGCAGCTTGGAAGGAGATACGCAGTATTTT; CDR3aa: CASSLEGDTQYF
d_gene: -; j_gene: TRBJ1-1; v_gene: TRBV14; abundance: few; CDR3nt: TGTGCCAGCAGCCAAGATGTAAGAGGGAACACTGAAGCTTTCTTT; CDR3aa: CASSQDVRGNTEAFF
d_gene: -; j_gene: TRBJ2-3; v_gene: TRBV9; abundance: once; CDR3nt: TGTGCCAGCAGCGGGTGGAAGGGGGAGTCAGATACGCAGTATTTT; CDR3aa: CASSGWKGESDTQYF
d_gene: -; j_gene: TRBJ2-1; v_gene: TRBV6-1; abundance: -; CDR3nt: TGTGCCAGCAGTGAAAGTGGGGTACGCTCCTACAATGAGCAGTTCTTC; CDR3aa: CASSESGVRSYNEQFF
d_gene: -; j_gene: TRBJ2-7; v_gene: TRBV9; abundance: -; CDR3nt: TGTGCCAGCAGCGTAGGTTCTGTGCCTACCCCCTACGAGCAGTACTTC; CDR3aa: CASSVGSVPTPYEQYF
d_gene: TRBD1; j_gene: TRBJ1-2; v_gene: TRBV5-6; abundance: -; CDR3nt: TGTGCCAGCCTACCCTGGGCAGGGGGCTATGGCTACACCTTC; CDR3aa: CASLPWAGGYGYTF
d_gene: -; j_gene: TRBJ2-7; v_gene: TRBV20-1; abundance: -; CDR3nt: TGCGCGTTGCGGCCTTCCTACGAGCAGTACTTC; CDR3aa: CALRPSYEQYF
d_gene: -; j_gene: TRBJ1-2; v_gene: TRBV4-1; abundance: -; CDR3nt: TGCGCCAGCAGCCAAGATCCAGGGAACTATGGCTACACCTTC; CDR3aa: CASSQDPGNYGYTF
d_gene: TRBD1; j_gene: TRBJ2-7; v_gene: TRBV2; abundance: -; CDR3nt: TGTGCCAGCAGTTTAGACAGGGTCGACGAGCAGTACTTC; CDR3aa: CASSLDRVDEQYF
d_gene: -; j_gene: TRBJ1-3; v_gene: TRBV9; abundance: -; CDR3nt: TGTGCCAGCAGCGTAACAGGGAAAGAAGGAAACACCATATATTTT; CDR3aa: CASSVTGKEGNTIYF